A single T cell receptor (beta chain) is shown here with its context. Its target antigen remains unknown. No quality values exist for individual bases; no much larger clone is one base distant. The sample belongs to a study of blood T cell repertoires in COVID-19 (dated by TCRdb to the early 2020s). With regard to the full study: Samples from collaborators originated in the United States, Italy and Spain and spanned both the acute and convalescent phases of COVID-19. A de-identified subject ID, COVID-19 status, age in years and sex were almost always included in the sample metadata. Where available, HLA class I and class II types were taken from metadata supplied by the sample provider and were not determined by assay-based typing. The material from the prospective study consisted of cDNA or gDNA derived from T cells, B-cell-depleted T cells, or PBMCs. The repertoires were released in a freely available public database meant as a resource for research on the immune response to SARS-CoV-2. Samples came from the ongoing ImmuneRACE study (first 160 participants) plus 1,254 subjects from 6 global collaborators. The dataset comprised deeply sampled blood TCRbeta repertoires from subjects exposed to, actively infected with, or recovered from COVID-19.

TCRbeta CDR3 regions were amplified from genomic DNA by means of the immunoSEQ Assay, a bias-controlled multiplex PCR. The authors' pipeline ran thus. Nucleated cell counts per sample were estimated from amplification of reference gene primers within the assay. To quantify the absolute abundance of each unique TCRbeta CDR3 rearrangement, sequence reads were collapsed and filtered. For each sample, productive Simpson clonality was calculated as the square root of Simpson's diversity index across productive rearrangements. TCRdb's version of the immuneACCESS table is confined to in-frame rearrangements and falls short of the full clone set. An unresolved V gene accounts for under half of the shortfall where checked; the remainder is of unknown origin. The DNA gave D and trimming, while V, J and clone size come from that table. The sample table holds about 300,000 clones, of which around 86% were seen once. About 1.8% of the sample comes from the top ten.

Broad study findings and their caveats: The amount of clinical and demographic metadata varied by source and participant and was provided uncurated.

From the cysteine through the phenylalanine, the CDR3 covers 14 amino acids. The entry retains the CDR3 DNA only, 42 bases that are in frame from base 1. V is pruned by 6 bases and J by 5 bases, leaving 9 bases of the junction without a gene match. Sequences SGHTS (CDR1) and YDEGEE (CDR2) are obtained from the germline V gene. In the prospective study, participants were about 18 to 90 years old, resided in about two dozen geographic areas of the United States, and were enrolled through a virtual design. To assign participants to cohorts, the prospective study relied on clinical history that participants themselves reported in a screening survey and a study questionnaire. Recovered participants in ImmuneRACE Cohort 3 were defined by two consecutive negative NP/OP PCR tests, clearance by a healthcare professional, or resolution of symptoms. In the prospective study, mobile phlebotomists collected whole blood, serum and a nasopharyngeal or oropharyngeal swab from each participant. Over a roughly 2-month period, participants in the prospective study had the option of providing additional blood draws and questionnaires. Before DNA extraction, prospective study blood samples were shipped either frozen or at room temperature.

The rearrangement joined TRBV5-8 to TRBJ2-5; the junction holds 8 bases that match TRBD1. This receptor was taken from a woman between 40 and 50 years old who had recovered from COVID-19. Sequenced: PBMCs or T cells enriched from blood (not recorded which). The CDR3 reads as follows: CASTLQGAKETQYF. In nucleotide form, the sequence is TGTGCCAGCACCCTCCAGGGGGCGAAGGAGACCCAGTACTTC.